The next 32 T cell receptor beta chains were all read from a single sample in a study of T cell changes during pregnancy in multiple sclerosis. TCRdb keeps only in-frame clones here, not all; method: immunoSEQ multiplex PCR. The repertoire holds tens of thousands of clones, with approximately 92% as singletons. The sequenced sample was peripheral blood, obtained in the second trimester of pregnancy. The receptors derive from a female donor in good health, enrolled as a control in a pregnancy study.

CDR3 region: CASSSSDTQPQHF. CDR3 DNA: TGTGCCAGCAGTTCCTCCGACACTCAGCCCCAGCATTTT. This chain connects TRBV6-6 to TRBJ1-5, with D hard to call. There are 13 residues in the CDR3. Germline V gene data show CDR1 as MNHNY and CDR2 as SVGAGI (reference sequence). Trimming shortened V by 4 bases and J by 6 bases, and 10 bases separated the two germline ends.

The chain carries TRBV4-2 and TRBJ2-3; the D is unclear. CDR1 LGHNA and CDR2 YNFKEQ come from the germline V gene. This CDR3 comprises 14 residues. Trimming shortened V by 2 bases and J by 5 bases, and 11 bases separated the two germline ends. The CDR3 sequence is CASSQRQMGDTQYF. In DNA, the CDR3 is TGTGCCAGCAGCCAAAGACAAATGGGAGATACGCAGTATTTT.

V usage is TRBV5-4 and J usage is TRBJ2-3; D might be TRBD2 (5 bases). Germline assignment: CDR1 SGHNT and CDR2 YYREEE (reference sequence). This CDR3 comprises 15 residues. The germline V and J ends were trimmed by 4 bases and 6 bases, with 18 bases remaining between them. For the CDR3, the DNA is TGTGCCAGCAGCCCTCTAGCCTCCAGCTACGATACGCAGTATTTT. Its translation is CASSPLASSYDTQYF.

CDR3 region: CASTKAYTGSTDTQYF. The CDR3 DNA sequence: TGTGCCAGCACAAAGGCGTACACAGGGTCCACAGATACGCAGTATTTT. The chain joins TRBV2 to TRBJ2-3, with D possibly TRBD1 on 6 matching bases. CDR3 size: 16 residues. From germline, CDR1 is SNHLY and CDR2 FYNNEI. V dropped 7 bases and J dropped 2 bases, with 19 bases sitting between them.

The chain is built from TRBV5-6 and TRBJ1-5; TRBD1 might be the D (5 bases). This CDR3 comprises 16 residues. CDR1 is SGHDT, CDR2 YYEEEE, per germline. The V gene lost 3 bases and the J gene lost 0 bases, with 13 bases spanning the gap. This chain's CDR3 is CASSSGGQLSNQPQHF. The CDR3 DNA reads TGTGCCAGCAGCTCCGGGGGTCAACTTAGCAATCAGCCCCAGCATTTT.

The V gene is TRBV14, the J gene TRBJ2-1; possibly TRBD2 for D (6 bases). This CDR3 contains 15 residues. Between the trimmed V and J ends, which lost 2 bases and 2 bases, there was a span of 10 bases. Germline assignment: CDR1 SGHDN and CDR2 FVKESK. In nucleotides, the CDR3 is TGTGCCAGCAGCCAAAGGGGAGGCGCCTACAATGAGCAGTTCTTC. Its protein is CASSQRGGAYNEQFF.

This clone was found once. V usage is TRBV7-9 and J usage is TRBJ2-7; TRBD1 matches 9 bases. The CDR3 has 16 residues. J lost 5 bases, V lost 0 bases, and 8 bases had no gene match. CDR1 is SEHNR and CDR2 is FQNEAQ in the germline V gene (reference sequence). The chain's CDR3 is CASSLATRTGENEQYF. CDR3 sequence (DNA): TGTGCCAGCAGCTTAGCAACCCGGACAGGGGAAAACGAGCAGTACTTC.

This sequence joins TRBV2 and TRBJ1-5; no definite D call. The length of the CDR3 is 15 residues. V shed 4 bases and J shed 2 bases, with 12 bases lying between them. From germline, CDR1 is SNHLY and CDR2 FYNNEI. CDR3 protein: CASSASGRGNQPQHF. As DNA, the CDR3 is TGTGCCAGCAGTGCTAGTGGGAGGGGCAATCAGCCCCAGCATTTT.

The chain links TRBV18 to TRBJ2-2; weak D call: TRBD1 (5 bases). CDR3 length: 15 amino acids. V was clipped by 6 bases and J by 1 base, with 12 bases between them. Per germline, CDR1 KGHSH and CDR2 LQKENI. The chain's CDR3 is CASSLSQGNTGELFF. The DNA for the CDR3 is TGTGCCAGCTCCCTAAGCCAGGGGAACACCGGGGAGCTGTTTTTT.

The CDR3 sequence is CASSPLAGASLGRDTQYF. CDR3 nucleotide sequence: TGTGCCAGCTCACCGCTAGCGGGGGCCTCGCTCGGGAGGGATACGCAGTATTTT. V and J are TRBV18 and TRBJ2-3, with 10 bases lining up with TRBD2. V dropped 3 bases and J dropped 6; count of bases not matched to a gene: 15. The germline CDR1 and CDR2 sequences are KGHSH and LQKENI. The CDR3 is 18 amino acids.

The V and J genes are TRBV18 and TRBJ2-7; D is possibly TRBD2 (5 bases). Germline CDR1 reads KGHSH; CDR2 reads LQKENI. The CDR3 contains 14 residues. V lost 6 bases and J lost 5, with 17 bases in between. CDR3 sequence reads: CASSTAGRKDEQYF. For the CDR3, the DNA is TGTGCCAGCTCCACGGCGGGCAGGAAGGACGAGCAGTACTTC.

The chain employs TRBV7-2 and TRBJ2-1; the match to TRBD2 covers 10 bases. CDR1 and CDR2 (germline): SGHTA, FQGNSA. V shed 1 base, J shed 9 bases, and the junction held 9 bases outside the gene matches. CDR3 length equals 16 residues. CDR3 residues: CASSLGVSGRAGEQFF. DNA of the CDR3: TGTGCCAGCAGCTTAGGGGTCAGCGGGAGGGCCGGTGAGCAGTTCTTC.

The chain joins TRBV7-9 to TRBJ2-1, with 7 positions matching TRBD2. Germline assignment: CDR1 SEHNR and CDR2 FQNEAQ (reference sequence). The J segment lost 12 bases and the V segment lost 2 bases, leaving 7 bases of the junction unmatched. The CDR3 spans 13 residues. The CDR3 reads CASSLLAAPGQFF. The CDR3 DNA follows: TGTGCCAGCAGCTTACTAGCGGCCCCAGGGCAGTTCTTC.

This rearrangement joins TRBV29-1 to TRBJ2-3; D is unclear. The V gene's germline CDR1 is SQVTM and CDR2 ANQGSEA. V was trimmed by 6 bases and J by 0 bases, leaving 10 bases between them. This CDR3 is 13 amino acids long. The CDR3 sequence: CSVQKASTDTQYF. CDR3 DNA sequence: TGCAGCGTACAGAAAGCTAGCACAGATACGCAGTATTTT.

The chain uses TRBV30 and TRBJ2-5; TRBD1 matches at 8 bases. CDR3 length: 13 residues. In germline, CDR1 is GTSNPN, CDR2 SVGIG (reference sequence). V lost 1 base and J lost 5; bases outside the gene matches: 3. The CDR3 sequence is CAWSGTGGETQYF. The CDR3 bases are TGTGCCTGGAGTGGAACAGGGGGGGAGACCCAGTACTTC.

This chain joins TRBV6-1 and TRBJ1-1; D is undetermined. The germline V gene encodes CDR1 MNHNS and CDR2 SASEGT. V was clipped by 5 bases and J by 1 base, with 8 bases between them. This CDR3 spans 13 amino acids. The CDR3 DNA reads as TGTGCCAGCAGTCTTACAGCGAACACTGAAGCTTTCTTT. Residues: CASSLTANTEAFF.

J is TRBJ2-7 and V is TRBV7-9; 10 nucleotides agree with TRBD2. CDR1 is SEHNR and CDR2 is FQNEAQ in the germline V gene (reference sequence). CDR3 length: 15 amino acids. The V segment lost 6 bases and the J segment 0 bases; nucleotides outside the gene matches: 5. DNA of the CDR3: TGTGCCAGCAGGCCAACTAGCGGGGCCTCCTACGAGCAGTACTTC. Protein: CASRPTSGASYEQYF.

The rearrangement joins TRBV7-6 to TRBJ2-5; TRBD2 aligns across 10 bases. The end of the DNA aligns better with TRBJ2-7, so the J call may be wrong. The germline V gene encodes CDR1 SGHVS and CDR2 FNYEAQ. The CDR3 has 16 amino acids. The CDR3 nucleotides are TGTGCCAGCAGCTTAGGGCTAGCGGGAGAGACCTACGAGCAGTACTTC. It yields the protein CASSLGLAGETYEQYF.

About this clone: At one boundary the junction diverges from the germline segment, which might be a read error. This chain joins TRBV7-7 and TRBJ2-2, with no clear D. Germline V gene data show CDR1 as SSHAT and CDR2 as FNYEAQ (reference sequence). This CDR3 has 14 amino acids. CDR3 DNA sequence: TGTGCTAGCAGCTCCCCCCGGTCGGGCGGGGAGCTGTTTTTT. It encodes CASSSPRSGGELFF.

This chain links TRBV29-1 with TRBJ2-1, with 10 bases lining up with TRBD2. The CDR3 sequence is 14 residues long. Per the germline V gene, CDR1 is SQVTM and CDR2 is ANQGSEA. The J segment lost 5 bases and the V segment lost 7 bases, leaving 8 bases of the junction unmatched. The CDR3 DNA sequence: TGCAGCGCCTCCCTAAGCGGGAGGGACAATGAGCAGTTCTTC. Protein product: CSASLSGRDNEQFF.

The rearrangement uses TRBV7-2 and TRBJ2-3, with a weak D call TRBD1 (5 bases). Germline V lookup: CDR1 SGHTA, CDR2 FQGNSA. This CDR3 spans 15 amino acids. V shed 10 bases and J shed 3 bases, with 20 bases lying between them. CDR3: CATRARREKTDTQYF. CDR3 bases: TGTGCCACCAGGGCGAGGAGAGAGAAAACAGATACGCAGTATTTT.

The chain carries TRBV15 and TRBJ1-1, with 10 bases identical to TRBD1. This CDR3 is 14 amino acids long. With 9 bases clipped from V and 5 bases from J, the junction kept 9 bases outside the gene matches. The germline V gene has CDR1 LNHNV and CDR2 YYDKDF (reference sequence). This CDR3 reads CATGRDRGGTEAFF. DNA for the CDR3: TGTGCCACGGGCCGGGACAGGGGTGGGACTGAAGCTTTCTTT.

The genes are TRBV7-8 and TRBJ2-7; D is possibly TRBD2 (6 bases). V was pared by 2 bases and J by 3 bases, with 14 bases between. CDR3 length equals 15 residues. Per the germline V gene, CDR1 is SGHVS and CDR2 is FQNEAQ. The CDR3 loop reads CASSLSAGLNYEQYF. In DNA form, the CDR3 reads TGTGCCAGCAGCTTATCCGCGGGACTTAACTACGAGCAGTACTTC.

The J gene is TRBJ2-1, the V gene TRBV18; perhaps TRBD1 as D (5 bases). Trimming took off 0 bases at V and 3 bases at J, with 6 bases between the two ends. Germline V lookup: CDR1 KGHSH, CDR2 LQKENI. The CDR3 extends over 14 amino acids. CDR3 loop: CASSPPTGYNEQFF. The CDR3 nucleotides read TGTGCCAGCTCACCACCAACAGGCTACAATGAGCAGTTCTTC.

This clone was found once. This rearrangement joins TRBV4-1 to TRBJ1-1; a possible D gene is TRBD1 (6 bases). Germline CDR1 reads MGHRA; CDR2 reads YSYEKL. Trimming took off 1 base at V and 6 bases at J, with 9 bases between the two ends. The CDR3 is 13 amino acids. CDR3 DNA: TGCGCCAGCAGCCAAGTTGGGACACCTGAAGCTTTCTTT. Its protein is CASSQVGTPEAFF.

This chain links TRBV7-6 with TRBJ2-5, with a tentative D call TRBD2 (6 bases). CDR3 length: 15 residues. The V and J ends lost 5 bases and 5 bases respectively, with 18 bases between them. CDR1 is SGHVS and CDR2 is FNYEAQ in the germline V gene. CDR3 in DNA: TGTGCCAGCAGCCTCGGGACTGTGGGTCGGGAGACCCAGTACTTC. Translation: CASSLGTVGRETQYF.

The rearrangement links TRBV5-5 to TRBJ2-1; weak D call: TRBD1 (6 bases). Germline CDR1 is SGHKS and CDR2 is YYEKEE (reference sequence). The V end lost 6 bases, the J end lost 1 base, and 17 bases lay between the germline ends. The CDR3 sequence is 16 residues long. In nucleotides, the CDR3 is TGTGCCAGCACCCAAATAGGACAGTCTTCCTACAATGAGCAGTTCTTC. Protein: CASTQIGQSSYNEQFF.

This chain links TRBV19 with TRBJ1-3; the match to TRBD1 covers 7 bases. Unmatched junction bases numbered 11, after V lost 3 bases and J lost 0 bases. There are 18 residues in the CDR3. Germline V gene sequence: CDR1 LNHDA, CDR2 SQIVND (reference sequence). CDR3 amino acids: CASSMGTVGTASGNTIYF. DNA of the CDR3: TGTGCCAGTAGTATGGGGACCGTCGGGACAGCCTCTGGAAACACCATATATTTT.

The rearrangement uses TRBV7-9 and TRBJ2-1, with 9 bases matching TRBD2. J lost 8 bases, V lost 0 bases, and 8 bases had no gene match. There are 16 residues in the CDR3. The V gene's germline CDR1 is SEHNR and CDR2 FQNEAQ (reference sequence). CDR3 protein: CASSLALAGEGDEQFF. The CDR3 nucleotides are TGTGCCAGCAGCTTAGCATTAGCGGGAGAGGGAGATGAGCAGTTCTTC.

The chain joins TRBV10-3 to TRBJ2-5, with TRBD1 matching 10 bases. The germline CDR1 and CDR2 sequences are ENHRY and SYGVKD. Trimming took 6 bases from V and 5 from J; bases not matched to a gene: 6. The CDR3 extends over 14 amino acids. DNA for the CDR3: TGTGCCATCAGAAGACAGGGGGCGATTGAGACCCAGTACTTC. Protein sequence: CAIRRQGAIETQYF.

J is TRBJ1-4 and V is TRBV2; 7 bases are shared with TRBD1. CDR3 length: 14 amino acids. After removal of 2 bases from V and 8 bases from J, the junction contained 5 bases not matched to a gene. Germline V lookup: CDR1 SNHLY, CDR2 FYNNEI. CDR3 in DNA: TGTGCCAGCAGTGAAACAGGGGTAGGAGAAAAACTGTTTTTT. Protein product: CASSETGVGEKLFF.

The chain uses TRBV28 and TRBJ1-2; TRBD1 matches 9 bases. This CDR3 is 15 amino acids long. The J segment lost 4 bases and the V segment lost 5 bases, leaving 8 bases of the junction unmatched. Germline values: CDR1 MDHEN, CDR2 SYDVKM. Written as DNA, the CDR3 is TGTGCCAGCAGTCTTACAGGGGGCGCCGCCTATGGCTACACCTTC. Translated: CASSLTGGAAYGYTF.